What follows are 26 T cell receptor beta chains derived from one specimen sequenced in a study of T cells after yellow fever vaccination. TCRdb processed the 5' RACE reads anew with MiXCR; each CDR3 protein has one entry. The data show some 350,000 distinct CDR3 sequences, roughly 9.4% seen once. Specimen: PBMCs, collected on the day of the first yellow fever vaccination. These receptors were taken from a young man who received the YFV17D yellow fever vaccine.

The table lists this clonotype with many counts. The V gene is TRBV7-9, the J gene TRBJ1-1; tentative D call: TRBD1 (5 bases). This CDR3 is built from 13 residues. The V end was cut by 8 bases, the J end by 6 bases, with 16 bases between. Germline V CDR1 and CDR2: SEHNR, FQNEAQ (reference sequence). CDR3 residues: CASRTQGLAEAFF. The CDR3 DNA follows: TGTGCCAGCCGTACCCAGGGTTTAGCTGAAGCTTTCTTT.

Here the CDR3 DNA reads TGCAGTGCCCGAACTAAAGACACGAAACAGAGCTCCTATAATTCACCCCCTCACTTT. This gives the protein CSARTKDTKQSSYNSPPHF. The gene calls are TRBV20-1 and TRBJ1-6, with D unresolved. V lost 6 bases and J 19 bases, leaving 43 bases between the germline ends. Germline-derived CDR1 and CDR2 are DFQATT and SNEGSKA (reference sequence). CDR3 length: 19 residues.

This clonotype was counted only a few times. For the CDR3, the DNA is TGCAGTGCCCTAGCCTCGAGCTCCTACAATGAGCAGTTCTTC. Protein: CSALASSSYNEQFF. J is TRBJ2-1 and V is TRBV20-1; D possibly corresponds to TRBD2 (5 bases). Germline-derived CDR1 and CDR2 are DFQATT and SNEGSKA (reference sequence). V gave up 6 bases and J gave up 0 bases, with 12 bases separating them. This CDR3 is built from 14 residues.

By share, this clonotype counts as medium-sized. V usage is TRBV24-1 and J usage is TRBJ2-1; no firm D call. The CDR3 contains 13 residues. CDR1 is KGHDR and CDR2 is SFDVKD in the germline V gene. V lost 3 bases, J lost 3 bases, and 5 bases lay in between. CDR3 nucleotides: TGTGCCACCAGTGATCGTCTCTACAATGAGCAGTTCTTC. This sequence encodes CATSDRLYNEQFF.

The rearrangement joins TRBV2 to TRBJ2-5; TRBD2 matches at 7 bases. Germline V gene lookup returns CDR1 SNHLY and CDR2 FYNNEI. With 6 bases clipped from V and 3 bases from J, the junction kept 10 bases outside the gene matches. This CDR3 has 15 amino acids. CDR3 bases: TGTGCCAGCAGACTATCAACGGGGGGTGAAGAGACCCAGTACTTC. Translated: CASRLSTGGEETQYF.

Many counts were recorded for this clonotype. This chain joins TRBV7-9 and TRBJ1-4, with D unclear. The ends were cut back, 3 bases at V and 4 bases at J, with 6 bases in the middle. CDR1 is SEHNR and CDR2 is FQNEAQ in the germline V gene (reference sequence). The CDR3 runs 13 residues. CDR3 coding DNA: TGTGCCAGCAGCTTTGGGAGTAATGAAAAACTGTTTTTT. This sequence encodes CASSFGSNEKLFF. The full variable domain, in which reference TRBV7-9 and TRBJ1-4 provide the parts outside the CDR3, is DTGVSQNPRHKITKRGQNVTFRCDPISEHNRLYWYRQTLGQGPEFLTYFQNEAQLEKSRLLSDRFSAERPKGSFSTLEIQRTEQGDSAMYLCASSFGSNEKLFFGSGTQLSVL.

V is TRBV7-2 and J is TRBJ1-4, with a weak D call TRBD1 (5 bases). Trimming removed 3 bases from V and 4 bases from J, with 15 bases in between. From germline, CDR1 is SGHTA and CDR2 FQGNSA. CDR3 length equals 16 residues. The chain's CDR3 is CASSFNPTAINEKLFF. CDR3 coding DNA: TGTGCCAGCAGCTTCAACCCGACAGCCATTAATGAAAAACTGTTTTTT.

This clonotype was seen repeatedly, ten times or more. The chain recombines TRBV7-9 with TRBJ2-7; the D is unclear. This CDR3 has 14 residues. CDR1 is SEHNR and CDR2 is FQNEAQ in the germline V gene (reference sequence). V was shortened by 2 bases and J by 2 bases, with 10 bases between the two germline ends. The CDR3 reads CASSLSSGAYEQYV. CDR3 coding DNA: TGTGCCAGCAGCTTATCGAGTGGTGCCTACGAGCAGTACGTC.

J is TRBJ2-5 and V is TRBV6-1; perhaps TRBD1 as D (6 bases). Trimming stripped 5 bases from V and 0 bases from J, with 13 bases between. CDR1 MNHNS and CDR2 SASEGT come from the germline V gene. The CDR3 consists of 15 residues. CDR3 protein: CASSTWDTNQETQYF. CDR3 nucleotide sequence: TGTGCCAGCAGTACCTGGGACACGAACCAAGAGACCCAGTACTTC.

There are a few counts of this clonotype. This sequence joins TRBV7-2 and TRBJ2-1; D possibly uses TRBD1 or TRBD2 (5 bases each). CDR1 and CDR2 (germline): SGHTA, FQGNSA. This CDR3 is built from 14 residues. Trimming stripped 2 bases from V and 8 bases from J, with 13 bases between. The CDR3 loop is CASSLLGPGYEQFF. The DNA for the CDR3 is TGTGCCAGCAGCTTACTGGGACCAGGGTATGAGCAGTTCTTC.

The chain recombines TRBV4-1 with TRBJ2-5, with a weak D call TRBD2 (6 bases). This CDR3 contains 15 residues. Germline V CDR1 and CDR2: MGHRA, YSYEKL. The V gene lost 1 base and the J gene lost 10 bases, with 19 bases spanning the gap. The CDR3 reads CASSQGNTWDGGQYF. CDR3 in DNA: TGCGCCAGCAGCCAAGGGAATACTTGGGACGGGGGCCAGTACTTC.

This clonotype was counted at least ten times. DNA for the CDR3: TGTGCCAGCGCCCAAGGGGGAGGCGAGCAGTACGTC. Its translation is CASAQGGGEQYV. The rearrangement links TRBV18 to TRBJ2-7, with D perhaps matching TRBD1 or TRBD2 (6 bases each). The V gene lost 8 bases and the J gene lost 6 bases, with 14 bases spanning the gap. Germline CDR1 and CDR2: KGHSH and LQKENI. This CDR3 contains 12 residues.

The chain joins TRBV11-2 to TRBJ1-6; TRBD1 agrees at 8 bases. V lost 5 bases, J lost 9 bases, and 3 bases stayed unmatched. Germline CDR1 SGHAT, CDR2 FQNNGV. The CDR3 sequence is 13 residues long. The chain's CDR3 is CASSHDRGSPLHF. The CDR3 coding sequence is TGTGCCAGCAGCCACGACAGGGGTTCACCCCTCCACTTT.

The V and J genes are TRBV7-9 and TRBJ1-2; D is unclear. The V end lost 1 base, the J end lost 4 bases, and 7 bases lay between the germline ends. This CDR3 region has 13 residues. Germline V gene data show CDR1 as SEHNR and CDR2 as FQNEAQ (reference sequence). CDR3 bases: TGTGCCAGCAGCTTAGAAAATGGCTATGGCTACACCTTC. Its translation is CASSLENGYGYTF.

The genes are TRBV24-1 and TRBJ2-3; the D gene is possibly TRBD2 (6 bases). The CDR3 has 15 residues. CDR1 KGHDR and CDR2 SFDVKD come from the germline V gene. Between the trimmed V and J ends, which lost 1 base and 3 bases, there was a span of 10 bases. Written as DNA, the CDR3 is TGTGCCACCAGTGATTTAAGGAGCGGGACAGATACGCAGTATTTT. Translation gives CATSDLRSGTDTQYF.

There are a few counts of this clonotype. The chain has TRBV5-1 and TRBJ2-1; TRBD2 agrees at 9 bases. The CDR3 has 16 amino acids. The germline CDR1 and CDR2 sequences are SGHRS and YFSETQ. V was pared by 4 bases and J by 2 bases, with 7 bases of the junction left unmatched. The CDR3 nucleotides read TGCGCCAGCAGCCCACACAGCGGGGGGCCCTACAATGAGCAGTTCTTC. Protein sequence: CASSPHSGGPYNEQFF.

This clonotype came up a few times. V and J are TRBV5-1 and TRBJ2-5, with D tentatively TRBD2 (6 bases). The CDR3 spans 15 residues. Trimming cost V 7 bases and J 5 bases, with 21 bases left between them. Germline CDR1 and CDR2: SGHRS and YFSETQ. CDR3: CASPARSLAGETQYF. CDR3 nucleotide sequence: TGCGCCAGCCCCGCTAGGTCACTAGCCGGCGAGACCCAGTACTTC.

The chain has TRBV6-5 and TRBJ2-7; the D is unclear. Between the trimmed V and J ends, which lost 0 bases and 5 bases, there was a span of 11 bases. The CDR3 contains 14 residues. The germline V gene encodes CDR1 MNHEY and CDR2 SVGAGI. DNA for the CDR3: TGTGCCAGCAGTTACTCGATATCCGGCAACGAGCAGTACTTC. Translation gives CASSYSISGNEQYF.

The chain joins TRBV12-3 or TRBV12-4 to TRBJ2-5; the match to TRBD2 covers 7 bases. J was trimmed by 0 bases and V by 6 bases; bases with no gene match: 10. CDR3 length: 16 residues. The CDR3 loop is CASRGGTSRDQETQYF. The DNA for the CDR3 is TGTGCCAGCAGGGGAGGGACTTCTCGGGACCAAGAGACCCAGTACTTC.

This clonotype has only a few counts. The chain recombines TRBV7-9 with TRBJ1-5; D unclear. Trimming pared 3 bases from V and 10 bases from J, leaving 10 bases between. Germline assignment: CDR1 SEHNR and CDR2 FQNEAQ (reference sequence). This CDR3 has 12 residues. CDR3 sequence reads: CASSFTAGPQHF. Here the CDR3 DNA reads TGTGCCAGCAGCTTTACGGCGGGACCCCAGCATTTT.

A few counts support this clonotype. This chain connects TRBV6-1 to TRBJ1-4; possibly TRBD1 for D (5 bases). The CDR3 contains 12 residues. Germline CDR1 reads MNHNS; CDR2 reads SASEGT. Between the trimmed V and J ends, which lost 5 bases and 11 bases, there was a span of 12 bases. The CDR3 DNA follows: TGTGCCAGCAGTCAACAGGAGTCCAAACTGTTTTTT. Its translation: CASSQQESKLFF.

This clonotype was counted a few times. The chain joins TRBV7-3 to TRBJ2-3; tentatively, D is TRBD1 (6 bases). The germline V gene has CDR1 SGHTA and CDR2 FQGTGA. The CDR3 spans 13 residues. The ends were cut back, 5 bases at V and 4 bases at J, with 10 bases in the middle. The CDR3, as DNA: TGTGCCAGCAGCCGGCGACAGGCAGATACGCAGTATTTT. Its translation is CASSRRQADTQYF.

This clonotype was found a few times. The J gene is TRBJ2-5, the V gene TRBV20-1, with unresolved D. V lost 0 bases, J lost 0 bases, and 8 bases lay in between. The CDR3 extends over 14 amino acids. The germline gives CDR1 DFQATT, CDR2 SNEGSKA (reference sequence). The CDR3 bases are TGCAGTGCTAGAGAGGGTCTCCACCAAGAGACCCAGTACTTC. This encodes CSAREGLHQETQYF.

The gene calls are TRBV20-1 and TRBJ1-5; TRBD1 aligns across 8 bases. This CDR3 spans 13 amino acids. V was pared by 6 bases and J by 7 bases, with 8 bases of the junction left unmatched. Germline loops: CDR1 DFQATT, CDR2 SNEGSKA (reference sequence). The CDR3 spells CSADRGFDQPQHF. In nucleotides, the CDR3 is TGCAGTGCCGACAGGGGATTCGACCAGCCCCAGCATTTT.

This chain joins TRBV7-9 and TRBJ2-2; no reliable D call. The CDR3 has 15 amino acids. V shed 1 base and J shed 6 bases, with 12 bases lying between them. The germline CDR1 and CDR2 sequences are SEHNR and FQNEAQ (reference sequence). The CDR3 DNA follows: TGTGCCAGCAGCTTAGGTGATAACCCCGCCGGGGAGCTGTTTTTT. Translated, it gives CASSLGDNPAGELFF.

This clonotype turned up a few times. The chain couples TRBV12-3 or TRBV12-4 to TRBJ2-7; 8 bases line up with TRBD1. This CDR3 spans 15 amino acids. Losses at the gene ends were 5 bases for V and 2 bases for J; bases not matched to a gene: 8. The DNA for the CDR3 is TGTGCCAGCAGTCATCCCGGGACAGGTGCCTACGAGCAGTACTTC. This translates into CASSHPGTGAYEQYF.